The rows below give T cell receptor beta chains drawn from one sample of a study of cytomegalovirus exposure and HLA in healthy donors. The data were produced by immunoSEQ multiplex PCR, yet TCRdb's version contains in-frame clones alone and is incomplete. This sample has around 60,000 clones, with approximately 92% found just once. Specimen: PBMCs. These receptors all stem from a man aged 18 to 29 in good health and CMV-seronegative. CDR3s include the opening cysteine and the closing phenylalanine or tryptophan. The D gene is left open where the match is weak. Part of the rows lack a size; the others show once, few, many or a class for expanded clones.

V gene	D gene	J gene	clone size	CDR3 DNA	CDR3 protein
TRBV9	TRBD2	TRBJ2-1	.	TGTGCCAGCAGCCTCGCCGGGACTAGCGGGATTAATGAGCAGTTCTTC	CASSLAGTSGINEQFF
TRBV6-9	.	TRBJ1-1	.	TGTGCCAGCCGGGGGGCTTACATGAACACTGAAGCTTTCTTT	CASRGAYMNTEAFF
TRBV4-1	.	TRBJ1-2	.	TGCGCCAGCAGCCAAGATGCGGGGGTTAACTATGGCTACACCTTC	CASSQDAGVNYGYTF
TRBV27	.	TRBJ2-7	.	TGTGCCAGCAGTCCGACCACTAGCCCCGAGCAGTACTTC	CASSPTTSPEQYF
TRBV7-2	TRBD2	TRBJ2-1	.	TGTGCCAGCAGCACCGCCGGGACTAGCAATGAGCAGTTCTTC	CASSTAGTSNEQFF
TRBV5-1	.	TRBJ2-1	.	TGCGCCAGCAGCTTGGTACAGGGCCCCTACAATGAGCAGTTCTTC	CASSLVQGPYNEQFF
TRBV29-1	TRBD1	TRBJ1-1	once	TGCAGCGTTCTCACAGGGGGCGCATACACTGAAGCTTTCTTT	CSVLTGGAYTEAFF
TRBV28	.	TRBJ1-1	.	TGTGCCAGCAGTTTACCGTACAAGAACACTGAAGCTTTCTTT	CASSLPYKNTEAFF
TRBV19	TRBD1	TRBJ2-6	.	TGTGCCAGTAGGGGGACAGGGTATGCTGGGGCCAACGTCCTGACTTTC	CASRGTGYAGANVLTF
TRBV27	.	TRBJ2-1	.	TGTGCCAGCAGTTTATCGGAGGCACCGGCCAATGAGCAGTTCTTC	CASSLSEAPANEQFF
TRBV29-1	.	TRBJ2-1	once	TGCAGCCCCCAGGGGGGATCGTACAATGAGCAGTTCTTC	CSPQGGSYNEQFF
TRBV4-1	.	TRBJ2-7	.	TGCGCCAGCAGCCAAGGACAGAGAGCCTACGAGCAGTACTTC	CASSQGQRAYEQYF
TRBV7-2	.	TRBJ2-1	.	TGTGCCAGCAGCTTAGAGGCGGGAAGTTTTTATGAGCAGTTCTTC	CASSLEAGSFYEQFF
TRBV10-3	TRBD1	TRBJ2-1	.	TGTGCCATCAGTACAGGGGGAACCCCCCGGGATGAGCAGTTCTTC	CAISTGGTPRDEQFF
TRBV28	.	TRBJ1-5	.	TGTGCCAGCAGTTTACGCAGGGTTTTCGGACATCAGCCCCAGCATTTT	CASSLRRVFGHQPQHF
TRBV27	.	TRBJ2-7	.	TGTGCCAGCAGTTTCTTTGCGGAATCCTACGAGCAGTACTTC	CASSFFAESYEQYF
TRBV6-4	.	TRBJ2-1	.	TGTGCCAGCAGTGAAGGGCAAGGGAGCGGAGATTACAATGAGCAGTTCTTC	CASSEGQGSGDYNEQFF